Following are 5 T cell receptor beta chains from one sample sequenced in a study of blood T cell repertoires in COVID-19. Assay used: immunoSEQ multiplex PCR; TCRdb lists only in-frame clones, some missing. This sample has tens of thousands of clones, with about 92% found just once. Sequenced sample: peripheral blood. These TCRs come from a man between 50 and 59 years old with acute or convalescent COVID-19.

The rearrangement joins TRBV7-9 to TRBJ2-7; a possible D gene is TRBD2 (6 bases). Trimming shortened V by 2 bases and J by 2 bases, and 10 bases separated the two germline ends. The CDR3 runs 14 residues. From germline, CDR1 is SEHNR and CDR2 FQNEAQ (reference sequence). This chain's CDR3 is CASSLPGAPYEQYF. The CDR3 DNA reads as TGTGCCAGCAGCTTACCGGGAGCGCCCTACGAGCAGTACTTC.

Remarks on this clone: The junction departs from the called germline gene at one end, perhaps through a read error. The chain combines TRBV4-1 with TRBJ1-1, with no clear D. This CDR3 has 14 amino acids. Per the germline V gene, CDR1 is MGHRA and CDR2 is YSYEKL. The CDR3, as DNA: TGCGCCAGCAGCCAAGTCCACGCGAACTCTGAAGCTTTCTTT. This gives the protein CASSQVHANSEAFF.

This clone was recorded a few times. The J gene is TRBJ1-6, the V gene TRBV28; 10 bases are a match to TRBD1. The CDR3 is 14 residues long. Germline assignment: CDR1 MDHEN and CDR2 SYDVKM. V lost 5 bases, J lost 9 bases, and 4 bases stayed unmatched. The CDR3 loop reads CASSAGTGVSPLHF. CDR3 bases: TGTGCCAGCAGTGCCGGGACAGGGGTTTCACCCCTCCACTTT. The whole variable domain, filled in from reference TRBV28 and TRBJ1-6, reads DVKVTQSSRYLVKRTGEKVFLECVQDMDHENMFWYRQDPGLGLRLIYFSYDVKMKEKGDIPEGYSVSREKKERFSLILESASTNQTSMYLCASSAGTGVSPLHFGNGTRLTVT.

This clone was seen once. This chain links TRBV7-9 with TRBJ1-3; D is ambiguous. The CDR3 length is 14 residues. V dropped 2 bases and J dropped 1 base, with 6 bases sitting between them. CDR1 SEHNR and CDR2 FQNEAQ come from the germline V gene (reference sequence). The CDR3 is CASSLRDSGNTIYF. CDR3 nucleotide sequence: TGTGCCAGCAGCTTACGGGATTCTGGAAACACCATATATTTT.

The V and J genes are TRBV27 and TRBJ1-2; 11 bases are shared with TRBD1. J gave up 6 bases and V 2 bases, and 5 bases lay outside the gene matches. This CDR3 has 15 amino acids. Germline loops: CDR1 MNHEY, CDR2 SMNVEV (reference sequence). CDR3 coding DNA: TGTGCCAGCAGTTTAGTCTGGACAGGGGGCCATGGCTACACCTTC. This translates into CASSLVWTGGHGYTF.